A selection of T cell receptor beta chains follows, all from one sample in a study of blood T cells in healthy people across ages. MiXCR, applied by TCRdb to the 5' RACE reads, yields one record per CDR3 protein. Of fewer than 2,000,000 distinct CDR3 sequences listed, about two fifths are singletons. The sequenced sample consisted of blood. These receptors all stem from a human donor in good health. CDR3s include the opening cysteine and the closing phenylalanine or tryptophan. The D gene is left open where the match is weak. Not all rows give a size; the values are once, few, many and, for expanded clones, a class.

D gene: .; V gene: TRBV6-2/TRBV6-3; J gene: TRBJ2-1; clone size: few; CDR3 DNA: TGTGCCAGCAGTTACGTCCGGAACAATGAGCAGTTCTTC; CDR3 protein: CASSYVRNNEQFF
D gene: TRBD2; V gene: TRBV13; J gene: TRBJ2-1; clone size: .; CDR3 DNA: TGTGCCAGCAGCTTAGGCCGGGGGACTAGCGGGGGATACAATGAGCAGTTCTTC; CDR3 protein: CASSLGRGTSGGYNEQFF
D gene: TRBD2; V gene: TRBV6-2/TRBV6-3; J gene: TRBJ2-5; clone size: .; CDR3 DNA: TGTGCCAGCAGTACGGGACTAGCGTTCCAAGAGACCCAGTACTTC; CDR3 protein: CASSTGLAFQETQYF
D gene: TRBD1; V gene: TRBV7-2; J gene: TRBJ1-5; clone size: .; CDR3 DNA: TGTGCCAGCAGCCACCCCGGGACAGGGCTGACCGAGCATTTT; CDR3 protein: CASSHPGTGLTEHF
D gene: .; V gene: TRBV11-2; J gene: TRBJ2-5; clone size: .; CDR3 DNA: TGTGCCAGCAGCTTAGTGTGGAGGACTCAGGCGCGCCAAGAGACCCAGTACTTC; CDR3 protein: CASSLVWRTQARQETQYF
D gene: .; V gene: TRBV11-2; J gene: TRBJ1-2; clone size: .; CDR3 DNA: TGTGCCAGCAGCTTACACAGCCAAAGCTATGGCTACACCTTC; CDR3 protein: CASSLHSQSYGYTF
D gene: .; V gene: TRBV9; J gene: TRBJ1-5; clone size: .; CDR3 DNA: TGTGCCAGCAGCGTAGGGAATGACAATCAGCCCCAGCATTTT; CDR3 protein: CASSVGNDNQPQHF
D gene: TRBD1; V gene: TRBV5-1; J gene: TRBJ1-6; clone size: .; CDR3 DNA: TGCGCCAGCAGCCGGCTCGGGACAGGAAATAATTCACCCCTCCACTTT; CDR3 protein: CASSRLGTGNNSPLHF
D gene: .; V gene: TRBV30; J gene: TRBJ2-1; clone size: .; CDR3 DNA: TGTGCCTGGAGTCCTCCACCGGGGAAGAGTGAGCAGTTCTTC; CDR3 protein: CAWSPPPGKSEQFF
D gene: .; V gene: TRBV7-2; J gene: TRBJ1-5; clone size: few; CDR3 DNA: TGTGCCAGCAGCACGGACAGAAATCAGCCCCAGCATTTT; CDR3 protein: CASSTDRNQPQHF